The 8 T cell receptor beta chains below were found in one sample sequenced in a study of blood T cells in healthy people across ages. The use of a sample-barcoded 5' primer and a J-beta primer mix characterized a second PCR of roughly 7 to 11 cycles. MiXCR, applied by TCRdb to the 5' RACE reads, yields one record per CDR3 protein. The sample has 1.5 million to 2 million distinct CDR3 sequences, 25% to 30% seen once. The sequencing sample was made of blood. These receptors all stem from a woman in her thirties in good health.

The chain joins TRBV25-1 to TRBJ2-2; the D call may be TRBD1 or TRBD2 (5 bases each). The CDR3 sequence is 16 residues long. Between the trimmed V and J ends, which lost 2 bases and 6 bases, there was a span of 16 bases. The germline V gene has CDR1 MGHDK and CDR2 SYGVNS. CDR3 region: CASSENLGDRAGELFF. CDR3 bases: TGTGCCAGCAGTGAAAATCTGGGGGATCGAGCCGGGGAGCTGTTTTTT.

Notes on this clonotype: One end of the junction is discordant with germline, which a read error may explain. V and J are TRBV27 and TRBJ1-6, with D possibly TRBD1 on 5 matching bases. Germline CDR1 MNHEY, CDR2 SMNVEV (reference sequence). The CDR3 is 13 residues long. CDR3 sequence: CASSPRQNSPPHF. The CDR3 region has the DNA TGTGCCAGCAGTCCCCGACAGAATTCACCCCCCCACTTT.

The sample holds a few counts of this clonotype. V usage is TRBV6-1 and J usage is TRBJ2-7, with a possible D match to TRBD2 (6 bases). CDR3 size: 16 residues. Per germline, CDR1 MNHNS and CDR2 SASEGT. V dropped 5 bases and J dropped 3 bases, with 20 bases sitting between them. The CDR3 nucleotides read TGTGCCAGCAGTCCCAGGTATGGGGGGAGAAGCTACGAGCAGTACTTC. Translated, it gives CASSPRYGGRSYEQYF.

This clonotype appeared a few times. The V and J genes are TRBV5-1 and TRBJ2-1; the D is unclear. This CDR3 is built from 15 residues. Trimming left V 6 bases short and J 6 bases short, with 19 bases between. Germline lookup yields CDR1 SGHRS and CDR2 YFSETQ. The CDR3 spells CASNAPEALGNEQFF. DNA of the CDR3: TGCGCCAGCAATGCGCCCGAGGCCCTCGGCAATGAGCAGTTCTTC.

The sample holds a few counts of this clonotype. The genes are TRBV20-1 and TRBJ2-5; tentatively, D is TRBD1 (7 bases). Trimming cost V 6 bases and J 8 bases, with 19 bases left between them. CDR1 DFQATT and CDR2 SNEGSKA come from the germline V gene (reference sequence). The CDR3 spans 13 residues. CDR3 residues: CSAAPGRGDTQYF. CDR3 in DNA: TGCAGTGCAGCCCCGGGCAGGGGGGACACCCAGTACTTC.

Concerning this clonotype: This may arise from a read error, as a much more abundant clone is one base away. The chain joins TRBV10-3 to TRBJ2-7, with D possibly being TRBD1 (6 bases). In germline, CDR1 is ENHRY, CDR2 SYGVKD. The CDR3 extends over 14 amino acids. V lost 6 bases to trimming and J lost 6 bases, with 18 bases between them. This chain's CDR3 is CAIRQGAERSEQYF. CDR3 bases: TGTGCCATCAGACAGGGAGCAGAGCGGAGCGAGCAGTACTTC.

This clonotype was seen a few times. This chain joins TRBV4-1 and TRBJ2-7; TRBD1 might be the D (6 bases). V lost 0 bases and J lost 5, with 17 bases in between. The CDR3 totals 16 residues. In germline, CDR1 is MGHRA, CDR2 YSYEKL. CDR3 sequence reads: CASSQDEVRGQDEQYF. The DNA for the CDR3 is TGCGCCAGCAGCCAAGACGAGGTCAGGGGTCAGGACGAGCAGTACTTC.

This clonotype was observed a handful of times. The chain combines TRBV20-1 with TRBJ2-3; 11 bases line up with TRBD1. CDR1 DFQATT and CDR2 SNEGSKA come from the germline V gene (reference sequence). Germline trimming cut 3 bases from V and 0 bases from J; bases unmatched to any gene: 14. There are 19 residues in the CDR3. The CDR3 DNA follows: TGCAGTGCTAGGGTACCGGGACAGGGGGTCCCCACTAGCACAGATACGCAGTATTTT. Translated, it gives CSARVPGQGVPTSTDTQYF.